A selection of T cell receptor beta chains follows, all from one sample in a study of blood T cell repertoires in COVID-19. The data were produced by immunoSEQ multiplex PCR, yet TCRdb's version contains in-frame clones alone and is incomplete. Of 69,000 or so clones listed, approximately 84% are singletons. Sequencing was carried out using peripheral blood. These receptors were taken from a man between 45 and 60 years old with COVID-19, enrolled during active disease. Both conserved end residues are part of each CDR3. Each record gives: V gene, clone size, J gene, CDR3 length, D gene, CDR3 protein, CDR3 DNA. D genes are given only for firm matches. Some rows mark clone size as missing; the rest say once, few, many or name a class of expanded clone.

>TRBV5-1|-|TRBJ2-7|14|-
CASTLSGETYEQYF
TGCGCCAGCACCCTCTCTGGGGAGACCTACGAGCAGTACTTC
>TRBV6-2/TRBV6-3|once|TRBJ1-5|13|-
CASSYYTNQPQHF
TGTGCCAGCAGTTATTACACGAATCAGCCCCAGCATTTT
>TRBV7-2|few|TRBJ2-1|13|-
CASSFYLSNEQFF
TGTGCCAGCAGCTTCTACCTATCCAATGAGCAGTTCTTC
>TRBV4-3|-|TRBJ2-2|14|TRBD1
CASSQYRQGGELFF
TGCGCCAGCAGCCAGTATCGACAGGGCGGGGAGCTGTTTTTT
>TRBV7-9|-|TRBJ1-2|14|-
CASSTSQGFDGYTF
TGTGCCAGCAGCACCTCTCAGGGGTTCGATGGCTACACCTTC
>TRBV18|-|TRBJ2-5|12|TRBD2
CASSLAGETQYF
TGTGCCAGCTCACTAGCGGGAGAGACCCAGTACTTC
>TRBV5-1|once|TRBJ2-5|16|TRBD1
CASSLGTGGPQETQYF
TGCGCCAGCAGCTTGGGGACAGGGGGCCCACAAGAGACCCAGTACTTC
>TRBV7-2|-|TRBJ2-5|14|-
CASSLAASSETQYF
TGTGCCAGCAGCTTAGCCGCCTCGAGCGAGACCCAGTACTTC
>TRBV7-9|-|TRBJ2-1|12|-
CASSLTGTEQFF
TGTGCCAGCAGCTTAACAGGGACTGAGCAGTTCTTC
>TRBV5-1|-|TRBJ2-3|18|TRBD2
CASSIGLAGGRGTDTQYF
TGCGCCAGCAGCATAGGACTAGCGGGGGGCCGGGGCACAGATACGCAGTATTTT
>TRBV5-4|-|TRBJ2-2|16|-
CASSRAPRSSTGELFF
TGTGCCAGCAGCCGCGCACCGAGATCGAGCACCGGGGAGCTGTTTTTT
>TRBV6-5|-|TRBJ2-7|15|TRBD1
CASSYQRAGGYEQYF
TGTGCCAGCAGTTACCAGAGGGCAGGGGGCTACGAGCAGTACTTC
>TRBV5-1|-|TRBJ2-2|17|TRBD2
CASSLTLRGDSTGELFF
TGCGCCAGCAGCTTGACTCTGCGGGGGGACTCCACCGGGGAGCTGTTTTTT
>TRBV28|few|TRBJ1-1|13|-
CASSFEGGTEAFF
TGTGCCAGCAGTTTTGAGGGTGGCACTGAAGCTTTCTTT
>TRBV6-5|-|TRBJ2-5|13|TRBD1
CASRGQGTETQYF
TGTGCCAGCAGGGGACAGGGGACAGAGACCCAGTACTTC
>TRBV7-9|-|TRBJ2-7|14|-
CASSPSVLAYEQYF
TGTGCCAGCAGCCCCTCGGTTCTGGCCTACGAGCAGTACTTC
>TRBV2|-|TRBJ1-6|13|-
CATYQGLNSPLHF
TGTGCCACGTACCAGGGGTTGAATTCACCCCTCCACTTT
>TRBV6-1|-|TRBJ2-1|14|-
CASSEADFNNEQFF
TGTGCCAGCAGTGAAGCGGACTTTAACAATGAGCAGTTCTTC
>TRBV5-4|-|TRBJ1-4|15|-
CASSGGQSTNEKLFF
TGTGCCAGCAGCGGAGGACAGTCAACTAATGAAAAACTGTTTTTT
>TRBV7-9|-|TRBJ2-2|15|TRBD1
CASSLYRGNTGELFF
TGTGCCAGCAGCTTATACAGGGGGAACACCGGGGAGCTGTTTTTT
>TRBV5-1|-|TRBJ1-2|13|-
CASRPTDSYGYTF
TGCGCCAGCAGGCCCACGGACTCTTATGGCTACACCTTC
>TRBV5-1|-|TRBJ1-2|15|TRBD1
CASSLGQGAGYGYTF
TGCGCCAGCAGCTTGGGCCAGGGGGCTGGGTATGGCTACACCTTC
>TRBV7-9|-|TRBJ1-4|19|-
CASSPGQRADMKTNEKLFF
TGTGCCAGCAGCCCAGGACAGAGGGCCGATATGAAAACTAATGAAAAACTGTTTTTT
>TRBV30|-|TRBJ1-1|13|-
CAWSRGSDTEAFF
TGTGCCTGGAGTAGGGGTTCCGACACTGAAGCTTTCTTT
>TRBV5-1|-|TRBJ2-7|12|-
CASRQNTYEQYF
TGCGCCAGCAGGCAGAACACCTACGAGCAGTACTTC
>TRBV4-3|many|TRBJ2-1|15|-
CASSQDQVGRDEQFF
TGCGCCAGCAGCCAAGATCAAGTAGGGCGGGATGAGCAGTTCTTC
>TRBV9|-|TRBJ2-1|16|TRBD2
CASSVLGLAGNNEQFF
TGTGCCAGCAGCGTACTAGGACTAGCGGGGAACAATGAGCAGTTCTTC
>TRBV4-2|-|TRBJ2-7|12|-
CASSPGDYEQYF
TGTGCCAGCAGCCCAGGCGACTACGAGCAGTACTTC
>TRBV10-1|few|TRBJ2-1|18|TRBD2
CASAPLGLAGGSYNEQFF
TGCGCCAGCGCTCCCCTTGGACTAGCGGGGGGCTCCTACAATGAGCAGTTCTTC
>TRBV4-2|-|TRBJ2-3|15|-
CASSGERAARHTQYF
TGTGCCAGCAGCGGGGAGCGGGCAGCAAGGCATACGCAGTATTTT